This T cell receptor (beta chain) was retrieved from a study of CD8 T cells in Susac syndrome. Random hexamers were used to reverse transcribe an amount of roughly 0.5 to 1 ug RNA. TCRdb passed the immunoSEQ multiplex PCR reads through MiXCR, listing each CDR3 protein once. Altogether hundreds of thousands of distinct CDR3 sequences are present, about 93% being singletons, with the ten largest covering roughly 0.13%. TEMRA cells were FACS-enriched, while CD8+ and CD4+ T cells were negatively isolated. Trimming cost V 0 bases and J 4 bases, with 12 bases left between them. The CDR3 contains 16 residues. Germline V gives CDR1 LGHNA, CDR2 YSLEER.

The source material was CD8+ T cells from PBMCs. The sequence came from a human donor with multiple sclerosis. The V and J genes are TRBV4-3 and TRBJ2-2; D may be TRBD2 (6 bases). The CDR3 region has the DNA TGCGCCAGCAGCCAAGATGGAGGAGGGCCCACCGGGGAGCTGTTTTTT. Encoded protein: CASSQDGGGPTGELFF.